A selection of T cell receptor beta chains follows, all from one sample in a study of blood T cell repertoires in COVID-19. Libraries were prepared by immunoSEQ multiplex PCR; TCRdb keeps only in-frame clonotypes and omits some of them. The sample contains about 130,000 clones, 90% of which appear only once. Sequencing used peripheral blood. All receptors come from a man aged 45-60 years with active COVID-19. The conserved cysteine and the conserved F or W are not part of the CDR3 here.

cdr3_aa: ASSLVRLAGYNEQF; cdr3_length: 14; v_call: TRBV7-9
cdr3_aa: ASSAGTVPNYGYT; cdr3_length: 13; v_call: TRBV25-1
cdr3_aa: ASSIVDSRNEKLF; cdr3_length: 13; v_call: TRBV19
cdr3_aa: ASSPRQGTGELF; cdr3_length: 12; v_call: TRBV5-4
cdr3_aa: ASTYDRNYGYT; cdr3_length: 11; v_call: TRBV5-6
cdr3_aa: ASSGLAHNEQF; cdr3_length: 11; v_call: TRBV2
cdr3_aa: ASSLGTGTIPSREQF; cdr3_length: 15; v_call: TRBV11-2
cdr3_aa: ASSPRTVQETQY; cdr3_length: 12; v_call: TRBV18
cdr3_aa: ASRLAGETQY; cdr3_length: 10; v_call: TRBV2
cdr3_aa: ASSTFTGQMTSGYT; cdr3_length: 14; v_call: TRBV2
cdr3_aa: ASSSTSGGSSYNEQF; cdr3_length: 15; v_call: TRBV7-9
cdr3_aa: ASSRQGGSEKLF; cdr3_length: 12; v_call: TRBV2
cdr3_aa: ASTYSGNTIY; cdr3_length: 10; v_call: TRBV19
cdr3_aa: SVRDGNQPQH; cdr3_length: 10; v_call: TRBV29-1
cdr3_aa: ASSLDNQETQY; cdr3_length: 11; v_call: TRBV4-1
cdr3_aa: ASSPSGGSYNEQF; cdr3_length: 13; v_call: TRBV5-1
cdr3_aa: ASSLGQGDYGYT; cdr3_length: 12; v_call: TRBV5-4
cdr3_aa: AWSSQGYYGYT; cdr3_length: 11; v_call: TRBV30
cdr3_aa: ATSDSGEKAF; cdr3_length: 10; v_call: TRBV24-1
cdr3_aa: ASNPRLGVSEQF; cdr3_length: 12; v_call: TRBV19
cdr3_aa: ASSHQITANTEAF; cdr3_length: 13; v_call: TRBV5-7
cdr3_aa: ASSVASGEGETQY; cdr3_length: 13; v_call: TRBV9
cdr3_aa: ASSFRTSSYNEQF; cdr3_length: 13; v_call: TRBV27
cdr3_aa: ASTGGGRYNEQF; cdr3_length: 12; v_call: TRBV27
cdr3_aa: ASSPGQGAGQPQH; cdr3_length: 13; v_call: TRBV5-4
cdr3_aa: ASNPEPQNTEAF; cdr3_length: 12; v_call: TRBV19
cdr3_aa: ASSKDKMGELF; cdr3_length: 11; v_call: TRBV19
cdr3_aa: ASSRLAGYSKETQY; cdr3_length: 14; v_call: TRBV3-1/TRBV3-2
cdr3_aa: ASSPGTSGGAGETQY; cdr3_length: 15; v_call: TRBV3-1/TRBV3-2
cdr3_aa: ASSLVTAGYNEQF; cdr3_length: 13; v_call: TRBV5-1
cdr3_aa: ASSWGQNYGYT; cdr3_length: 11; v_call: TRBV5-1
cdr3_aa: ASSRPGDFGETQY; cdr3_length: 13; v_call: TRBV6-5
cdr3_aa: AWGPRQGVNQPQH; cdr3_length: 13; v_call: TRBV30
cdr3_aa: ASSLVGSSGRASTDTQY; cdr3_length: 17; v_call: TRBV5-6
cdr3_aa: ASSEESSASSYEQY; cdr3_length: 14; v_call: TRBV6-1
cdr3_aa: SVGAGGAISYNEQF; cdr3_length: 14; v_call: TRBV29-1